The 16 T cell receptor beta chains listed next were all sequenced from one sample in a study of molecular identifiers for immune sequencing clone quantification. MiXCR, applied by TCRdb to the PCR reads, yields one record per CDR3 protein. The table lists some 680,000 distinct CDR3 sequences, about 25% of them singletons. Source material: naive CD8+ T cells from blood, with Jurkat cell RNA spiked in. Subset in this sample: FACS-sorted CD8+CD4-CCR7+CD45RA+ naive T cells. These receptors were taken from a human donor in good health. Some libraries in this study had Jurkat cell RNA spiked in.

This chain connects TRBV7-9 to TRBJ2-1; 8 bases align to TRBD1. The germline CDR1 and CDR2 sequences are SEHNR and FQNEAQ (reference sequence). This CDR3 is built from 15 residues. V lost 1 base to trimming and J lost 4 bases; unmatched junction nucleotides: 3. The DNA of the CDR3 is TGTGCCAGCAGCTTAGTCACAGGGGGGTACAATGAGCAGTTCTTC. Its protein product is CASSLVTGGYNEQFF.

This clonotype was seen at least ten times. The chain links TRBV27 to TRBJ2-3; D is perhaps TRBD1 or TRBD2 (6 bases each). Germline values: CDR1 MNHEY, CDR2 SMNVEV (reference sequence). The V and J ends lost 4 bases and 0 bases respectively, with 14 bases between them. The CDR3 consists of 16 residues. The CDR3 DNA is TGTGCCAGCAGTTCGGAGGGGGGACCTAGCACAGATACGCAGTATTTT. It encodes CASSSEGGPSTDTQYF.

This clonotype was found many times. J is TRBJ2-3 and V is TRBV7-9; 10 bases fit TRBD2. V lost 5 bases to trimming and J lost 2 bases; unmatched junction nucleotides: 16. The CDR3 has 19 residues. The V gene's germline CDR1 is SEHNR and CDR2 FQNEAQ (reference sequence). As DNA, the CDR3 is TGTGCCAGCAGCCGGCGTGGGGCTAGCGGGAGCACGGTCACAGATACGCAGTATTTT. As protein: CASSRRGASGSTVTDTQYF. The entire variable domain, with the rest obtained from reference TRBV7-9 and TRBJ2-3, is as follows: DTGVSQNPRHKITKRGQNVTFRCDPISEHNRLYWYRQTLGQGPEFLTYFQNEAQLEKSRLLSDRFSAERPKGSFSTLEIQRTEQGDSAMYLCASSRRGASGSTVTDTQYFGPGTRLTVL.

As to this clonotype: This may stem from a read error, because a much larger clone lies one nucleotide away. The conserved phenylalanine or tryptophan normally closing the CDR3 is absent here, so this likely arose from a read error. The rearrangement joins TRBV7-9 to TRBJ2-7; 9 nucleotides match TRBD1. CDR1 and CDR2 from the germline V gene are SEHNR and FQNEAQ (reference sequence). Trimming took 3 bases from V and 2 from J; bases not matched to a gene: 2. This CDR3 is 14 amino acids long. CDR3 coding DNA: TGTGCCAGCAGCTTGACAGGGGGGACCTACGAGCAGTACTCC. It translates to CASSLTGGTYEQYS.

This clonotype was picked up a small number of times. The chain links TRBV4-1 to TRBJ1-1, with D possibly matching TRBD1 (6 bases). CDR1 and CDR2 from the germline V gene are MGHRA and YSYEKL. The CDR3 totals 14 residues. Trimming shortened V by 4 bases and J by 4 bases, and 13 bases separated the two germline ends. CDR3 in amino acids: CASSPLPGATEAFF. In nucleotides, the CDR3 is TGCGCCAGCAGCCCCCTCCCAGGGGCCACTGAAGCTTTCTTT.

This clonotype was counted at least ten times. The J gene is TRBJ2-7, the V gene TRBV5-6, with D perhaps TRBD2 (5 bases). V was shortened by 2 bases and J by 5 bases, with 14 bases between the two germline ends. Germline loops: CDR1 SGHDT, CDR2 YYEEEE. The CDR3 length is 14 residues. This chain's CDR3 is CASSFYSVGHEQYF. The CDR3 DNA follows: TGTGCCAGCAGCTTCTATAGCGTCGGTCACGAGCAGTACTTC.

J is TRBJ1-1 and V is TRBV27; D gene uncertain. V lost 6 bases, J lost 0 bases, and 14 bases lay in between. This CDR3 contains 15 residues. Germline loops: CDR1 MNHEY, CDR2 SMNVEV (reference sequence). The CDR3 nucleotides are TGTGCCAGCAGGTTGGGCAGCCACATGAACACTGAAGCTTTCTTT. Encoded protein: CASRLGSHMNTEAFF.

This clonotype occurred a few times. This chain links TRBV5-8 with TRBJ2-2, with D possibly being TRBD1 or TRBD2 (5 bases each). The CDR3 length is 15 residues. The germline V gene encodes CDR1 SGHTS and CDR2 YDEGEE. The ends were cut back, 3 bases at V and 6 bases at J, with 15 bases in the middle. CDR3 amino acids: CASSYRDPPSGELFF. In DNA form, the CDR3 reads TGTGCCAGCAGCTACCGGGACCCTCCGTCCGGGGAGCTGTTTTTT.

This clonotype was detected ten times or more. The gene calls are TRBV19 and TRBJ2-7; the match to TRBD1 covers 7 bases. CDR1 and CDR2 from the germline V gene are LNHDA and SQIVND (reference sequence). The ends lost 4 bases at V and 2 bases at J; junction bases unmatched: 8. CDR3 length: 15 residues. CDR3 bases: TGTGCCAGTAGTACTACCGGACAGGCAACCTACGAGCAGTACTTC. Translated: CASSTTGQATYEQYF. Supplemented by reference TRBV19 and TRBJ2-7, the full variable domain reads DGGITQSPKYLFRKEGQNVTLSCEQNLNHDAMYWYRQDPGQGLRLIYYSQIVNDFQKGDIAEGYSVSREKKESFPLTVTSAQKNPTAFYLCASSTTGQATYEQYFGPGTRLTVT.

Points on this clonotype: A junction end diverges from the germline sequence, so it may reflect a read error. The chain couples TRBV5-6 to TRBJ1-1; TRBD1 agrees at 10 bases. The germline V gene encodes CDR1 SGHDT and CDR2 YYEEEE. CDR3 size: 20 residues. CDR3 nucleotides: TGTGCAAGCAGGGATTGGGGTCGCCGGGACAGGGGCTTGATGAACACTGGAGCTTTCTTT. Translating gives CASRDWGRRDRGLMNTGAFF. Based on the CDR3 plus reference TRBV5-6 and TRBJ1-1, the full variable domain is DAGVTQSPTHLIKTRGQQVTLRCSPKSGHDTVSWYQQALGQGPQFIFQYYEEEERQRGNFPDRFSGHQFPNYSSELNVNALLLGDSALYLCASRDWGRRDRGLMNTGAFFGQGTRLTVV.

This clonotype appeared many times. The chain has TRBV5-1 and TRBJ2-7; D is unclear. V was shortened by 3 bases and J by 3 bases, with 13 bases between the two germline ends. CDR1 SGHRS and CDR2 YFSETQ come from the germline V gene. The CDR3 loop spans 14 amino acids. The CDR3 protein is CASSSGRASYEQYF. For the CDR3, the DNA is TGCGCCAGCAGCTCTGGAAGGGCCAGCTACGAGCAGTACTTC.

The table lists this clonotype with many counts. The CDR3 DNA reads as TGTGCCAGCAGTTACTCTGTCGGGGGGGCCTACGAGCAGTACTTC. Translation gives CASSYSVGGAYEQYF. This sequence joins TRBV6-2 or TRBV6-3 and TRBJ2-7; 8 nucleotides line up with TRBD2. After removal of 0 bases from V and 2 bases from J, the junction contained 3 bases not matched to a gene. CDR3 size: 15 residues. CDR1 and CDR2 from the germline V gene are MNHEY and SVGEGT.

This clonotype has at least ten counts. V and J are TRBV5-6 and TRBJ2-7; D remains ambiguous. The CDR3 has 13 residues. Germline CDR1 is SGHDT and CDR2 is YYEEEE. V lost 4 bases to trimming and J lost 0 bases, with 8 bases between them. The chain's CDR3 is CASSLRVSYEQYF. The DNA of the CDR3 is TGTGCCAGCAGCCTTAGGGTCTCCTACGAGCAGTACTTC.

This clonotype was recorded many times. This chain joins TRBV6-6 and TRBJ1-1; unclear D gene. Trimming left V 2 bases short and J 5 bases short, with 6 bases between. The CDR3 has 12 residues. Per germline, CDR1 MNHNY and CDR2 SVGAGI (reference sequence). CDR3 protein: CASSYGQTEAFF. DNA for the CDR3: TGTGCCAGCAGTTACGGGCAGACTGAAGCTTTCTTT.

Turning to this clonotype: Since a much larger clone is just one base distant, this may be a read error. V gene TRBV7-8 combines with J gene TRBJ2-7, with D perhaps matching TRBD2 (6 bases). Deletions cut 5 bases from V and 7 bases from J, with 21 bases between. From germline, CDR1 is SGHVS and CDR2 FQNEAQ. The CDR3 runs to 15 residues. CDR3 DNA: TGTGCCAGCAGCCTCGAGGGCGGGGCGGAGGGAGAGCAGTACTTC. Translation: CASSLEGGAEGEQYF. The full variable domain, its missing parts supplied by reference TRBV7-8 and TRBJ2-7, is GAGVSQSPRYKVAKRGQDVALRCDPISGHVSLFWYQQALGQGPEFLTYFQNEAQLDKSGLPSDRFFAERPEGSVSTLKIQRTQQEDSAVYLCASSLEGGAEGEQYFGPGTRLTVT.

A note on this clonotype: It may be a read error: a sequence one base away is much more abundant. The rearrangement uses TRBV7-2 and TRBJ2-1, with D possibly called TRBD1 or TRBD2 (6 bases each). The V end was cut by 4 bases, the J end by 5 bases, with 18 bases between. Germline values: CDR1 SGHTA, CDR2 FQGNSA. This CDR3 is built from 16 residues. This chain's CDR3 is CASSSELGGIHNEQFF. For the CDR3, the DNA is TGTGCCAGCAGCTCCGAATTGGGGGGCATACACAATGAGCAGTTCTTC.